Below, one TCR beta chain is given with its context. The antigen remains unidentified. Germline CDR1 reads LNHDA; CDR2 reads SQIVND (reference sequence). This CDR3 comprises 15 residues. Trimming took 4 bases from V and 3 from J; bases not matched to a gene: 9. These data come from a study of Ad26.COV2.S vaccination and SARS-CoV-2 variants. Data came from immunoSEQ multiplex PCR; TCRdb stores just in-frame clones and leaves some out. The sample has around 100,000 clones; roughly 84% are singletons. General study points: Placebo recipients had lower spike-specific TCR breadth than vaccine recipients. People who got the vaccine or the placebo had similar non-spike TCR breadth.

Sample: peripheral blood, taken after recovery from COVID-19. This sequence was found in a human donor who had recovered from COVID-19. The gene calls are TRBV19 and TRBJ2-7; 7 bases match TRBD2. The CDR3 DNA reads as TGTGCCAGTAGTACCAACGCCGGACTAGTCTACGAGCAGTACTTC. Amino acids: CASSTNAGLVYEQYF.